The text below deals with one T cell receptor (beta chain). The sample belongs to a study of blood T cell repertoires in COVID-19. V lost 1 base and J lost 7; bases outside the gene matches: 6. The CDR3 loop spans 15 amino acids. The germline CDR1 and CDR2 sequences are SEHNR and FQNEAQ (reference sequence). Authors' processing steps: Estimation of nucleated cell counts was performed using reference gene primer amplification. The protocol was immunoSEQ multiplex PCR, while the TCRdb copy is restricted to in-frame clones and leaves out a portion. The V and J calls and clone size were taken over from that table, and D and trimming were inferred from the DNA. The sample holds fewer than 250,000 clones, around 80% seen once.

The chain carries TRBV7-9 and TRBJ1-4, with 7 bases lining up with TRBD1. Sequencing input: peripheral blood. The receptor was isolated from a woman older than 75 with acute or convalescent COVID-19. CDR3 bases: TGTGCCAGCAGCTTAGTAGGGGGCCTTAGTGAAAAACTGTTTTTT. Translation: CASSLVGGLSEKLFF.